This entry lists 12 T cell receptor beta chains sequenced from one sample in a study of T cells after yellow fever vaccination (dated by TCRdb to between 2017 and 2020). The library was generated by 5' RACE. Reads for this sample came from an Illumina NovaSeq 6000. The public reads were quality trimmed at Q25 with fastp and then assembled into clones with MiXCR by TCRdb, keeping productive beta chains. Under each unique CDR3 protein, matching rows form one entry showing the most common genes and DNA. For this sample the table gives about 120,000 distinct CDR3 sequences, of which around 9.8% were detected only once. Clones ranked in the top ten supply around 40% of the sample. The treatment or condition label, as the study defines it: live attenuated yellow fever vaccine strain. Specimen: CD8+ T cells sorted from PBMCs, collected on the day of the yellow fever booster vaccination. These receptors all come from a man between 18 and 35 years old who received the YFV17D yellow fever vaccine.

DNA of the CDR3: TGCGCCAGCAGTTCCCTTCCCGGGGATACGCAGTATTTT. Translated, it gives CASSSLPGDTQYF. The V call is TRBV5-1, the J call TRBJ2-3; D ambiguous. The germline CDR1 and CDR2 sequences are SGHRS and YFSETQ. Trimming shortened V by 5 bases and J by 6 bases, and 13 bases separated the two germline ends. The CDR3 extends over 13 amino acids.

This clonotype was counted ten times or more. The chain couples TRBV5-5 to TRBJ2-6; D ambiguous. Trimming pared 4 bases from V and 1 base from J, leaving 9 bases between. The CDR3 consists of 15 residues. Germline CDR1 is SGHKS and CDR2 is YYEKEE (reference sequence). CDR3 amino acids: CASSHRGSGANVLTF. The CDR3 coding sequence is TGTGCCAGCAGCCACAGAGGTTCTGGGGCCAACGTCCTGACTTTC. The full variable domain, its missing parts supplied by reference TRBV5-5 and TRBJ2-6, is DAGVTQSPTHLIKTRGQQVTLRCSPISGHKSVSWYQQVLGQGPQFIFQYYEKEERGRGNFPDRFSARQFPNYSSELNVNALLLGDSALYLCASSHRGSGANVLTFGAGSRLTVL.

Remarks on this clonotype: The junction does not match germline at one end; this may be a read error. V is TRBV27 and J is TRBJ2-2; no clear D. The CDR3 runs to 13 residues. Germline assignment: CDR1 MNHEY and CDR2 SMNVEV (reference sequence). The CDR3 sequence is CASSLSNPGELFF. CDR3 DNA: TGTGCCAGCAGTTTATCGAACCCCGGGGAGCTGTTTTTT.

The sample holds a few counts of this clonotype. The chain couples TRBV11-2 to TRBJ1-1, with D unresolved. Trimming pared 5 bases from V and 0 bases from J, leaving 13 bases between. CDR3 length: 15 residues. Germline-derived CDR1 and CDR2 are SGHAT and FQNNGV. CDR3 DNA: TGTGCCAGCAGCCCCCGGTCCAAATTGAACACTGAAGCTTTCTTT. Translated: CASSPRSKLNTEAFF.

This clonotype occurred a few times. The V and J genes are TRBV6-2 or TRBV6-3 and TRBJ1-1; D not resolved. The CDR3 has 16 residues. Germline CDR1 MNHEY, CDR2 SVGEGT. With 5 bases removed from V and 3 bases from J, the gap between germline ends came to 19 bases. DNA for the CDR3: TGTGCCAGCAGTCCACTTATTGGACTCAGCCACACTGAAGCTTTCTTT. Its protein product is CASSPLIGLSHTEAFF.

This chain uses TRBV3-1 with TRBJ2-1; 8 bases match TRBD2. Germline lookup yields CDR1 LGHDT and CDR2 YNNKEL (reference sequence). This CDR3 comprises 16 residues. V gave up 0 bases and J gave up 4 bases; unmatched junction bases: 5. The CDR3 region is CASSQDQRGQYNEQFF. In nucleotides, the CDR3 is TGTGCCAGCAGCCAAGATCAGCGGGGGCAATACAATGAGCAGTTCTTC.

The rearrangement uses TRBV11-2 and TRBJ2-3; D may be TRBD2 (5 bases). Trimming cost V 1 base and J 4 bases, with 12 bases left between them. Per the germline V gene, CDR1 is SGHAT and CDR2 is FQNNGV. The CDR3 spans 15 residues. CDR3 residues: CASSLGPSGADTQYF. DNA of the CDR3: TGTGCCAGCAGCTTAGGCCCAAGCGGCGCAGATACGCAGTATTTT.

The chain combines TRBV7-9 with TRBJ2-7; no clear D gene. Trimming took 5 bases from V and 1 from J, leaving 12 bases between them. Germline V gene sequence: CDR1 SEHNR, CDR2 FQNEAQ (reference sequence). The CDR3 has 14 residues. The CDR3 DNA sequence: TGTGCCAGCAGCCTAGGACCGAATTCCTACGAGCAGTACGTC. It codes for CASSLGPNSYEQYV.

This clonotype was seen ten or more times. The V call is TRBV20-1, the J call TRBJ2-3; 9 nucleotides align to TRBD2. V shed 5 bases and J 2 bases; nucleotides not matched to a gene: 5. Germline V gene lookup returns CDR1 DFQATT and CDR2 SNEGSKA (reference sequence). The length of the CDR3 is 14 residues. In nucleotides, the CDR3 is TGCAGTGCTTTGACTAGCGGTAACACAGATACGCAGTATTTT. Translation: CSALTSGNTDTQYF.

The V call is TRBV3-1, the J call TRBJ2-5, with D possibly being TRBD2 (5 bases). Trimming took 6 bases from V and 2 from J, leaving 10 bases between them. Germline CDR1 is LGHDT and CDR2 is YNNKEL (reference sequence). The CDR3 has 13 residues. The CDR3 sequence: CASSPDSQETQYF. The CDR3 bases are TGTGCCAGCAGTCCGGACTCGCAAGAGACCCAGTACTTC.

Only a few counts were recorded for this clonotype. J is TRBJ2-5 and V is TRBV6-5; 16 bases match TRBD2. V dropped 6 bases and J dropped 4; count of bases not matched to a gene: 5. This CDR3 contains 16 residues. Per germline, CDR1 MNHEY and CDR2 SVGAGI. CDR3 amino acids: CASRGLAGGRLETQYF. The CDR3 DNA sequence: TGTGCCAGCAGGGGACTAGCGGGGGGGCGGTTAGAGACCCAGTACTTC.

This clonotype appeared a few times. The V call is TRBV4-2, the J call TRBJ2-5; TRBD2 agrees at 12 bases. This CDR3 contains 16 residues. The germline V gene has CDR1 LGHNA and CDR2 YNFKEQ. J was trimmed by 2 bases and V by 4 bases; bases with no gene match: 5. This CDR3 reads CASSPLLAGGQETQYF. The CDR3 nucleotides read TGTGCCAGCAGCCCACTACTAGCGGGGGGACAAGAGACCCAGTACTTC.